The next 24 T cell receptor beta chains were all read from a single sample in a study of shared clonotypes between healthy human individuals. Measured with immunoSEQ multiplex PCR; TCRdb has only the in-frame clones, and not every one. Among roughly 2.5 million clones, over 85% were seen once, and the ten largest hold over 0.12%. Material for sequencing was naive CD4+ T cells sorted from blood. Described subset: CD45RA+ positively selected. All receptors come from a man between 18 and 35 years old in good health.

This rearrangement joins TRBV1 to TRBJ1-3. TRBV1 is a known pseudogene. This CDR3 is 19 amino acids long. CDR3 loop: CTSSQTGPEAGYSGNTIYF. In DNA form, the CDR3 reads TGCACCAGCAGCCAAACCGGCCCGGAGGCAGGGTACTCTGGAAACACCATATATTTT.

This chain connects TRBV4-1 to TRBJ2-2, with D possibly TRBD2 on 5 matching bases. Per the germline V gene, CDR1 is MGHRA and CDR2 is YSYEKL. V lost 0 bases to trimming and J lost 1 base, with 12 bases between them. The CDR3 loop spans 17 amino acids. The CDR3 loop reads CASSQDQVAMNTGELFF. Here the CDR3 DNA reads TGCGCCAGCAGCCAAGATCAGGTAGCGATGAACACCGGGGAGCTGTTTTTT.

The chain has TRBV9 and TRBJ2-3, with 10 bases that match TRBD2. The CDR3 has 20 amino acids. Trimming took 3 bases from V and 2 from J; bases not matched to a gene: 18. Per the germline V gene, CDR1 is SGDLS and CDR2 is YYNGEE. The CDR3 region has the DNA TGTGCCAGCAGCGCTGGGAGCCTAGCGGGAGTATTGGGGCACACAGATACGCAGTATTTT. Protein: CASSAGSLAGVLGHTDTQYF.

Worth noting for this clone: Other DNA sequences in the same sample also yield this CDR3. V usage is TRBV2 and J usage is TRBJ2-3, with D unresolved. The CDR3 runs 12 residues. Trimming shortened V by 3 bases and J by 4 bases, and 5 bases separated the two germline ends. The germline V gene encodes CDR1 SNHLY and CDR2 FYNNEI. The CDR3 DNA sequence: TGTGCCAGCAGTGAGGGTCCAGATACGCAGTATTTT. It translates to CASSEGPDTQYF.

The CDR3 sequence: CASSLGPGQGGETQYF. The DNA for the CDR3 is TGTGCCAGCAGCTTGGGTCCCGGACAGGGAGGGGAGACCCAGTACTTC. The V gene is TRBV5-4, the J gene TRBJ2-5; maybe TRBD1 (8 bases). Per germline, CDR1 SGHNT and CDR2 YYREEE (reference sequence). V lost 0 bases and J lost 5, with 17 bases in between. The CDR3 totals 16 residues.

This chain joins TRBV29-1 and TRBJ2-5; 8 nucleotides agree with TRBD1. The DNA matches TRBJ2-7 better at its end, which makes the J call doubtful. The germline CDR1 and CDR2 sequences are SQVTM and ANQGSEA. The CDR3 is 15 amino acids. The CDR3, as DNA: TGCAGCGTCCTGGGCCCCGGGACAGGCTCCTACGAGCAGTACTTC. Its translation is CSVLGPGTGSYEQYF.

This rearrangement joins TRBV7-2 to TRBJ2-1, with a tentative D call TRBD2 (5 bases). The length of the CDR3 is 15 residues. Trimming removed 7 bases from V and 3 bases from J, with 16 bases in between. Germline lookup yields CDR1 SGHTA and CDR2 FQGNSA. The CDR3 DNA is TGTGCCAGCACCGCCCTGGGCGGGTACTACAATGAGCAGTTCTTC. It codes for CASTALGGYYNEQFF.

CDR3 coding DNA: TGTGCCAGCAGCAGGGAAACGCACACAGATACGCAGTATTTT. Amino acid sequence: CASSRETHTDTQYF. This chain links TRBV9 with TRBJ2-3; D not certain. CDR1 SGDLS and CDR2 YYNGEE come from the germline V gene. The CDR3 has 14 amino acids. V shed 4 bases and J shed 2 bases, with 11 bases lying between them. Looking up the rest from reference TRBV9 and TRBJ2-3 gives the full variable domain: DSGVTQTPKHLITATGQRVTLRCSPRSGDLSVYWYQQSLDQGLQFLIQYYNGEERAKGNILERFSAQQFPDLHSELNLSSLELGDSALYFCASSRETHTDTQYFGPGTRLTVL.

The chain couples TRBV5-4 to TRBJ1-1; TRBD1 aligns across 7 bases. CDR3 size: 16 residues. Per the germline V gene, CDR1 is SGHNT and CDR2 is YYREEE (reference sequence). V shed 4 bases, J shed 6 bases, and the junction held 15 bases outside the gene matches. The CDR3 coding sequence is TGTGCCAGCAGCCGGGGTGGACAGGTTTGGAGTGCTGAAGCTTTCTTT. Protein product: CASSRGGQVWSAEAFF.

There are a few counts of this clone. Other DNA sequences in this specimen translate into the identical CDR3. This chain connects TRBV28 to TRBJ1-1, with D maybe TRBD1 (6 bases). CDR1 and CDR2 (germline): MDHEN, SYDVKM. The ends were cut back, 3 bases at V and 0 bases at J, with 8 bases in the middle. The CDR3 has 14 amino acids. The CDR3 nucleotides read TGTGCCAGCAGTTTTGGGGGGCTGAACACTGAAGCTTTCTTT. Protein sequence: CASSFGGLNTEAFF.

This clone was found once. The rearrangement joins TRBV6-1 to TRBJ2-5; D may be TRBD2 (5 bases). Near its end, the DNA agrees better with TRBJ2-7, so the J call may be wrong. The germline V gene encodes CDR1 MNHNS and CDR2 SASEGT. This CDR3 comprises 13 residues. The CDR3: CAIYYMGAYEQYF. In nucleotides, the CDR3 is TGTGCCATCTACTACATGGGAGCCTACGAGCAGTACTTC.

The gene calls are TRBV6-1 and TRBJ2-1; no clear D. Germline CDR1 MNHNS, CDR2 SASEGT. The length of the CDR3 is 10 residues. Trimming shortened V by 8 bases and J by 8 bases, and 7 bases separated the two germline ends. The CDR3 region has the DNA TGTGCCAGCTCCGGATATGAGCAGTTCTTC. It codes for CASSGYEQFF.

This rearrangement joins TRBV5-4 to TRBJ1-1; D is unclear. Trimming stripped 0 bases from V and 1 base from J, with 7 bases between. Germline assignment: CDR1 SGHNT and CDR2 YYREEE (reference sequence). CDR3 length: 14 residues. CDR3 coding DNA: TGTGCCAGCAGCTTGGACCCAGCGAACACTGAAGCTTTCTTT. This sequence encodes CASSLDPANTEAFF.

This clone has just one count. This chain links TRBV11-1 with TRBJ2-7, with 10 bases that match TRBD1. The CDR3 runs 15 residues. Trimming took 4 bases from V and 4 from J; bases not matched to a gene: 7. Germline V gene sequence: CDR1 SGHAT, CDR2 FQDESV (reference sequence). CDR3 DNA sequence: TGTGCCAGCAGCTCGATGGGGACAGGGGCTTACGAGCAGTACTTC. It is translated as CASSSMGTGAYEQYF. The complete variable domain, with remaining parts taken from reference TRBV11-1 and TRBJ2-7, reads EAEVAQSPRYKITEKSQAVAFWCDPISGHATLYWYRQILGQGPELLVQFQDESVVDDSQLPKDRFSAERLKGVDSTLKIQPAELGDSAMYLCASSSMGTGAYEQYFGPGTRLTVT.

This chain joins TRBV28 and TRBJ2-7; TRBD2 agrees at 8 bases. The germline gives CDR1 MDHEN, CDR2 SYDVKM. Trimming at V came to 3 bases and at J to 6 bases, leaving 13 bases not matched to a gene. The CDR3 runs to 16 residues. In nucleotides, the CDR3 is TGTGCCAGCAGTTTCGTAAGAGTTAGCGGGGAAAGCGAGCAGTACTTC. It translates to CASSFVRVSGESEQYF.

This chain joins TRBV5-8 and TRBJ2-3; 7 bases align to TRBD1. The trim removed 6 bases at V and 0 bases at J, leaving 7 bases unmatched. Germline V gene sequence: CDR1 SGHTS, CDR2 YDEGEE. The CDR3 consists of 15 residues. CDR3 residues: CASTRDSRSTDTQYF. CDR3 coding DNA: TGTGCCAGCACCCGGGACAGCAGAAGCACAGATACGCAGTATTTT. Based on the CDR3 plus reference TRBV5-8 and TRBJ2-3, the full variable domain is EAGVTQSPTHLIKTRGQQATLRCSPISGHTSVYWYQQALGLGLQFLLWYDEGEERNRGNFPPRFSGRQFPNYSSELNVNALELEDSALYLCASTRDSRSTDTQYFGPGTRLTVL.

V and J are TRBV7-2 and TRBJ1-5; perhaps TRBD1 as D (6 bases). The CDR3 has 15 residues. With 5 bases removed from V and 0 bases from J, the gap between germline ends came to 11 bases. The germline V gene encodes CDR1 SGHTA and CDR2 FQGNSA. The CDR3 spells CASSPGQSSNQPQHF. Here the CDR3 DNA reads TGTGCCAGCAGCCCCGGACAGAGTAGCAATCAGCCCCAGCATTTT. Together with reference TRBV7-2 and TRBJ1-5, the CDR3 gives the full variable domain: GAGVSQSPSNKVTEKGKDVELRCDPISGHTALYWYRQSLGQGLEFLIYFQGNSAPDKSGLPSDRFSAERTGGSVSTLTIQRTQQEDSAVYLCASSPGQSSNQPQHFGDGTRLSIL.

The rearrangement joins TRBV5-4 to TRBJ1-2; D not certain. From germline, CDR1 is SGHNT and CDR2 YYREEE (reference sequence). The CDR3 runs to 14 residues. The V gene lost 1 base and the J gene lost 2 bases, with 9 bases spanning the gap. CDR3 sequence: CASSLSGRNYGYTF. CDR3 sequence (DNA): TGTGCCAGCAGCTTGTCCGGCCGAAACTATGGCTACACCTTC.

The CDR3 region has the DNA TGCAGCGTTGATAGCGGGAGGGGTTGGGAAGAGACCCAGTACTTC. Translated, it gives CSVDSGRGWEETQYF. The chain is built from TRBV29-1 and TRBJ2-5; 11 nucleotides agree with TRBD2. This CDR3 has 15 residues. The J segment lost 3 bases and the V segment lost 3 bases, leaving 6 bases of the junction unmatched. Germline CDR1 and CDR2: SQVTM and ANQGSEA.

V is TRBV7-6 and J is TRBJ1-5; D is unclear. This CDR3 has 14 residues. CDR1 SGHVS and CDR2 FNYEAQ come from the germline V gene. Trimming removed 3 bases at V and 7 bases at J, with 13 bases between. The CDR3 is CASSLEPGLQPQHF. The CDR3 coding sequence is TGTGCCAGCAGCTTGGAACCAGGATTACAGCCCCAGCATTTT.

The gene calls are TRBV18 and TRBJ2-6, with D perhaps matching TRBD2 (5 bases). CDR1 and CDR2 (germline): KGHSH, LQKENI. This CDR3 is 18 amino acids long. V lost 4 bases, J lost 4 bases, and 20 bases lay in between. The CDR3 loop is CASSLPNRGLRGANVLTF. DNA of the CDR3: TGTGCCAGCTCACTACCGAACCGAGGGCTGAGAGGGGCCAACGTCCTGACTTTC.

The J gene is TRBJ2-7, the V gene TRBV11-1; no clear D gene. The V and J ends lost 1 base and 3 bases respectively, with 16 bases between them. The germline V gene encodes CDR1 SGHAT and CDR2 FQDESV (reference sequence). The CDR3 runs 16 residues. Here the CDR3 DNA reads TGTGCCAGCAGCTTAGAGTTGGCCGGCAGATACTACGAGCAGTACTTC. Translated, it gives CASSLELAGRYYEQYF.

V and J are TRBV7-9 and TRBJ1-2; D gene uncertain. Trimming took 0 bases from V and 10 from J, leaving 9 bases between them. Germline V gene sequence: CDR1 SEHNR, CDR2 FQNEAQ (reference sequence). The CDR3 covers 12 residues. The CDR3: CASSLAGNDYTF. DNA for the CDR3: TGTGCCAGCAGCTTAGCAGGGAATGACTACACCTTC. Variable domain in full (rest from reference TRBV7-9 and TRBJ1-2): DTGVSQNPRHKITKRGQNVTFRCDPISEHNRLYWYRQTLGQGPEFLTYFQNEAQLEKSRLLSDRFSAERPKGSFSTLEIQRTEQGDSAMYLCASSLAGNDYTFGSGTRLTVV.

V usage is TRBV14 and J usage is TRBJ2-7; 8 bases align to TRBD1. CDR1 SGHDN and CDR2 FVKESK come from the germline V gene. The trim removed 4 bases at V and 5 bases at J, leaving 4 bases unmatched. The CDR3 loop spans 13 amino acids. In DNA form, the CDR3 reads TGTGCCAGCAGCCTTTGGGGACAGGACGAGCAGTACTTC. This translates into CASSLWGQDEQYF.